The entry below gives a single TCR beta chain sequence along with its context. This record belongs to a study of shared clonotypes between healthy human individuals. The protocol was immunoSEQ multiplex PCR, while the TCRdb copy is restricted to in-frame clones and leaves out a portion. Among about 490,000 clones listed, roughly four fifths were seen once. CDR3 length: 13 residues. V lost 1 base and J lost 1, with 4 bases in between. Germline V CDR1 and CDR2: SGHVS, FQNEAQ. This chain links TRBV7-8 with TRBJ1-1; D is ambiguous. The sample comprised PBMCs. The clonotype was recovered from a woman aged 40 to 50 in good health. Some clones in this sample may be carry-over from other donors' samples. The CDR3 nucleotides are TGTGCCAGCAGCTTAGGAACGAACACTGAAGCTTTCTTT. Translation gives CASSLGTNTEAFF.